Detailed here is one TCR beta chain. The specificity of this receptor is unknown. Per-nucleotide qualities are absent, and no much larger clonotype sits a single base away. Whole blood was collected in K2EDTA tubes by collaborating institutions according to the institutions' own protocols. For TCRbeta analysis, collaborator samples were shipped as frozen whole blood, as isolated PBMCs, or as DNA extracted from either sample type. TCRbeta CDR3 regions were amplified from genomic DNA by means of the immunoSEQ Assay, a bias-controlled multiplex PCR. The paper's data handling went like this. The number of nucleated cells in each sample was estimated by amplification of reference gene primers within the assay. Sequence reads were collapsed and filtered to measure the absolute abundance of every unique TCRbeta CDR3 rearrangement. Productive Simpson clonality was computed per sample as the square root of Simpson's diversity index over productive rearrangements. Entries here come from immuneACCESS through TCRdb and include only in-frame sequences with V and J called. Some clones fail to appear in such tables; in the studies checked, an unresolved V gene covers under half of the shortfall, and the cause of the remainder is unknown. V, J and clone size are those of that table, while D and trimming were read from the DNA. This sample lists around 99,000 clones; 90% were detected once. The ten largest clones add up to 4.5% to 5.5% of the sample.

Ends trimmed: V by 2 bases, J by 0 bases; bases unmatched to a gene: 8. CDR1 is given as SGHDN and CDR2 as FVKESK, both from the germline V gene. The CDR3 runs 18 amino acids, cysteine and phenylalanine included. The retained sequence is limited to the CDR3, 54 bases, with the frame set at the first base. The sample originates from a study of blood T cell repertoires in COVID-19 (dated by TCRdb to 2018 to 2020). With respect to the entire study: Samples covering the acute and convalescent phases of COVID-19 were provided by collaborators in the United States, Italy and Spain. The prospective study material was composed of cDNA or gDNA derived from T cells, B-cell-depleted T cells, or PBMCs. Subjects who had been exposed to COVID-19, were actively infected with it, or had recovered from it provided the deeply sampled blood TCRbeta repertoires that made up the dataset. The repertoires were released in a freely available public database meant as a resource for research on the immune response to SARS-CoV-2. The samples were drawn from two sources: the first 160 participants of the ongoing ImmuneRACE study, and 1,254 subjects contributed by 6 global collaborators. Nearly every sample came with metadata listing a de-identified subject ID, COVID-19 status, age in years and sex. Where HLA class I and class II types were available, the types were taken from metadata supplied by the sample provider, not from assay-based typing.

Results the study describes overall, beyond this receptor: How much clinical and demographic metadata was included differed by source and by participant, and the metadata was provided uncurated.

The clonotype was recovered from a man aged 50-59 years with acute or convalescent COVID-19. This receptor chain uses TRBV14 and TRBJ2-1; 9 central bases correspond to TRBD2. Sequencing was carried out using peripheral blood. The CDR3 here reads CASSQRVLSGSSYNEQFF. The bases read TGTGCCAGCAGCCAAAGGGTGCTTAGCGGGAGCTCCTACAATGAGCAGTTCTTC.